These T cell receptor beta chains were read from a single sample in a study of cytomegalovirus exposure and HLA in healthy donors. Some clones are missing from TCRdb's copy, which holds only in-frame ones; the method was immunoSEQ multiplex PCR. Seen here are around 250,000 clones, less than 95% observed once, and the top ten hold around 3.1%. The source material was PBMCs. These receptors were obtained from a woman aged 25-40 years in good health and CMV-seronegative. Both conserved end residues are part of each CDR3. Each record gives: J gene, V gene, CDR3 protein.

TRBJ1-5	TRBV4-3	CASSQNAIQPQHF
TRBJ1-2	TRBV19	CASSIGEYGYTF
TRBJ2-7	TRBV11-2	CASSSTGTGGLEQYF
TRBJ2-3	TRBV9	CASRGLNTDTQYF
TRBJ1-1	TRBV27	CASTGSGFTEAFF
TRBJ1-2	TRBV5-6	CASSSAGRELDNYGYTF
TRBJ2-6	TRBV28	CASSFHRSGANVLTF
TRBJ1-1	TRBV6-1	CASSPTGNTEAFF
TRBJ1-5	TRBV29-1	CSVHTGLTNQPQHF
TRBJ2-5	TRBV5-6	CASSLGLAATGETQYF
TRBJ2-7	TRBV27	CASSLGGTPYEQYF
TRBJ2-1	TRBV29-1	CSAGGNEQFF
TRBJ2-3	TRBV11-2	CASSFWTDSTDTQYF
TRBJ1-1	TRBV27	CASSLNAHMNTEAFF
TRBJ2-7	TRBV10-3	CAISEIEFAQGTSGTYEQYF
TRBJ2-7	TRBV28	CASTQPLDRHEQYF
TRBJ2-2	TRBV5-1	CASGLQGVAGELFF
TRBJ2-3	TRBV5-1	CASRSGDLGTDTQYF
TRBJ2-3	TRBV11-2	CASSLGQTTDTQYF
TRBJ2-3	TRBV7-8	CASSLSDPLDTQYF
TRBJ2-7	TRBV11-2	CASSTSTFYEQYF
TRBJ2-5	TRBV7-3	CASSPGSGFQETQYF
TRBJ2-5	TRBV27	CARTPKRANQETQYF
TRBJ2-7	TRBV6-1	CASIPEPRSSYEQYF
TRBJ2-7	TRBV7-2	CASSLALGLNGYEQYF
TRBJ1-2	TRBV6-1	CASNTPGQGLVGYTF
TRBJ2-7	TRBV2	CASSSSVTYEQYF
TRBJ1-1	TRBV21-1	CASSLPFGAGRRFTEAFF
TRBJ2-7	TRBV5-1	CASSGSGSSYEQYF
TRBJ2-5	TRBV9	CASSGQETQYF
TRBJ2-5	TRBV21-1	CASSRKTQYF
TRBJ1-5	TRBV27	CASSFVGNNQPQHF
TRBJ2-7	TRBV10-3	CAISVEGAGEQYF
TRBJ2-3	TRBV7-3	CASSLPGGVTDTQYF
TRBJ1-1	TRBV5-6	CASSLARDRGSMNTEAFF
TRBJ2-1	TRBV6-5	CASSYSTTSDEQFF
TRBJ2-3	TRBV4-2	CASRSGAEDTQYF
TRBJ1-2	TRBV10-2	CASSDRDGPPIDGYTF
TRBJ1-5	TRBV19	CASSIEGAGQPQHF
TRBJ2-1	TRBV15	CATSRYRYNEQFF
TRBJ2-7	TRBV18	CASSPAAGGFYEQYF
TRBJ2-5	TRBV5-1	CASSLEAGYQETQYF
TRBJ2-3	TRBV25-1	CASSGMGTDTQYF
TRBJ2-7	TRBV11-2	CASSLEIRKVPGVSSYEQYF
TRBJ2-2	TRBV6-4	CASRGTRDTGELFF
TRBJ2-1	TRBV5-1	CASSFEGRPYNEQFF
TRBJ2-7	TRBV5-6	CASSRTSGPSSYEQYF